This T cell receptor beta chain originates from a study of post-analysis software for immune sequencing data (dated by TCRdb to 2013 to 2016). Some background on the complete study: The recorded disease courses included relapsing-remitting, secondary progressive and progressive-relapsing multiple sclerosis, and some patients had no subtype annotation. A subset of samples was prepared in parallel using single-end sample barcoding, then pooled and co-amplified after Illumina adapter ligation. The multiple sclerosis patient repertoires were compared with about a dozen previously published healthy control repertoires from donors aged about 6 to 26 years.

Overall study outcomes, separate from this receptor: Normalized Chao1 diversity was significantly lower in multiple sclerosis patients than controls, suggesting substantial peripheral T-cell clonal expansion. The multiple sclerosis patient group was slightly younger than the control group. Direct clustering with F measure showed strong co-clustering of samples prepared in the same batch, prompting a batch-effect correction.

The sample holds a few counts of this clonotype. Its antigen remains unidentified. No per-base quality is available; no much larger clone lies one base away. TCR beta repertoires were profiled from peripheral blood of 10 to 15 young patients with multiple sclerosis to demonstrate the VDJtools post-analysis software. The multiple sclerosis patients were children and adolescents ranging in age from roughly 6 to 15 years. Library prep was done by PCR. TCRdb records Illumina HiSeq 2500 as the sequencer. To reduce PCR and sequencing biases, unique molecular identifiers were incorporated into the TCR beta cDNA libraries. Per 1 to 10 million input T cells, roughly 0.5 million cDNA molecules were obtained, such that each molecule approximated one T cell. The same protocol used for the earlier healthy control dataset was applied to prepare and sequence the patient libraries. Samples belonging to the same batch were prepared together, multiplexed and sequenced on a shared HiSeq lane. Concerning the study's data processing: MIGEC was used to process the raw barcoded reads, and molecular identifier groups with only a single read were discarded before consensus assembly and CDR3 extraction. VDJtools was used for post-analysis of the clonotype tables, with diversity normalized by down-sampling every dataset to the smallest sample size. Repertoire overlap clustering matched CDR3 amino acid but not nucleotide sequences to correct batch-related cross-sample contamination. TCRdb reran the public reads through fastp at Q25 and MiXCR, keeping productive beta chains. Merged by CDR3 protein, the rows form single entries marked with the most common genes and DNA. These V and J calls are TCRdb output, not the study's own analysis. For this sample there are roughly 730,000 distinct CDR3 sequences; less than 35% appear just once. Approximately 0.55% of the sample comes from the top ten.

This clonotype was obtained from a girl under 18 with multiple sclerosis. The sequencing input was blood.

The sequence in DNA is TGTGCCAGCAGTTTATCCGGGACACCCGGTGGTGGCTACACCTTC. Its protein reads: CASSLSGTPGGGYTF. The rearranged segments are TRBV6-5 and TRBJ1-2; TRBD1 could be the D gene, as 6 bases match. Taken from the germline V gene, the CDR1 and CDR2 loops are MNHEY and SVGAGI. From cysteine to phenylalanine, the CDR3 is 15 amino acids long. CDR3 DNA is the only sequence kept; it has 45 bases, read in frame from the first base. The trim is 4 bases for V and 7 bases for J, with a gap of 19 bases between the germline ends.